This TCR beta chain emerged from a study of identical twins (dated by TCRdb to between 2015 and 2016). About the full investigation: The study deep-sequenced TCR alpha and beta repertoires from monozygotic twins, unrelated adults of various ages and cord blood to test whether fetal clonotypes persist. To rule out contamination, replicate twin experiments were performed at different times with different library preparation protocols. Results the study describes overall, beyond this receptor: A weaker excess of twin sharing was found in beta out-of-frame sequences because the signal-to-noise ratio was lowered by fewer shared sequences. Invariant T cells such as MAIT and iNKT could partly confound zero-insertion analyses, although diverse VJ usage argued against such confounding for most clonotypes. Abundant cord blood beta clonotypes carried fewer insertions; young adult naive repertoires showed a weaker similar trend, while memory repertoires showed none. In monozygotic twins, out-of-frame TCR alpha sharing was systematically underestimated by recombination models, although the models agreed with sharing between unrelated individuals. Compared with coincidental sharing between unrelated individuals, an excess of low generation-probability sequences was observed among out-of-frame TCR alpha sequences shared between twins. Because the same donors could not be followed over many years, the conclusions relied on cross-sectional statistical analysis.

Library construction relied on 5' RACE. TCRdb records Illumina HiSeq 2000 as the sequencer. Template switching introduced a universal primer binding site; the final cDNA contained a unique molecular identifier, enabling accurate counting of TCR cDNA molecules. First-strand cDNA for TCR alpha and beta chains was synthesized from specific primers in the conserved constant-segment region. To control for contamination, every cDNA library was double barcoded, receiving both a SMART-Mk sample barcode and Illumina barcodes. TruSeq adapter sequences along with Illumina sample barcodes were introduced in two successive PCR steps. TCR alpha and beta cDNA libraries were sequenced on the Illumina HiSeq platform with custom primers. Processing in the source paper ran as follows. Raw reads were processed with MiGEC to extract unique molecular identifiers, and MiXCR was used to determine CDR3 positions. For each individual, recombination models were inferred using an EM algorithm with the repgenHMM and IGoR tools. The analysis of shared clonotypes was done with the tcR package in R, with sharing normalized by the product of cloneset sizes. To study raw recombination free of thymic and clonal selection effects, out-of-frame nonproductive sequences were analyzed. Using fastp trimming at Q25 and MiXCR clonotype assembly, TCRdb reanalyzed the public sequencing data and kept in-frame beta chains. Identical CDR3 proteins give one entry, which carries the most common genes and DNA. TCRdb's processing, not the authors' own work, is the source of the V and J calls. The table for this sample lists about 480,000 distinct CDR3 sequences; approximately 14% of them were counted only once. The ten largest clones represent about 0.52% of the sample.

In the germline V gene, CDR1 corresponds to LGHNA and CDR2 to YSLEER. Its CDR3 holds 16 amino acids, cysteine through phenylalanine. Solely the CDR3 DNA is kept, with 48 bases framed from the first base. Between the V and J ends, shortened by 0 bases and 0 bases respectively, the junction contains 10 bases. Every donor was a healthy Caucasian. Three pairs of female monozygotic twins, all aged roughly 18 to 29 years, were included in the twin cohort. Positive isolation kits from Invitrogen were used to isolate CD4+ and CD8+ T cell populations. As for this clonotype: Its target antigen remains unknown. Base qualities are not recorded, but no much larger clone differs from it by a single base.

This same sample was also taken into another study, of yellow fever vaccine responses in identical twins. As that second paper reports: The T cell response to vaccination in identical twins was reported by the authors to appear partly convergent and partly personalized. Focusing on identical twins, the study followed the T cell clones that responded to the vaccine, and did so with precision.

This receptor was obtained from a young woman in good health. The V and J segments used are TRBV4-3 and TRBJ2-3; TRBD2 could be the D gene, as 5 bases match. Sequencing was carried out using CD4+ T cells sorted from blood. The nucleotide sequence is given as TGCGCCAGCAGCCAAGAAGCCCGGACTAGCACAGATACGCAGTATTTT. Its protein is CASSQEARTSTDTQYF.